Ten or more counts support the clone carrying this TCR beta chain. What it binds is not known. Germline CDR1 reads MDHEN; CDR2 reads SYDVKM. The CDR3 is 16 amino acids. The V gene lost 3 bases and the J gene lost 5 bases, with 16 bases spanning the gap. Researchers tagged individual cDNA molecules with unique molecular identifiers. TCRdb re-called the 5' RACE reads with MiXCR, one entry per CDR3 protein. Of more than 40,000 distinct CDR3 sequences listed, 5% to 6.5% are singletons. These data originate in a study of early T cells in non-severe SARS-CoV-2 infection. At the level of the study: Unpaired chains resulted from sequencing bulk RNA of unsorted whole blood. The study, taken as a whole, reports: VDJdb matches were skewed toward anti-spike CD8 T cell responses.

The source is an adult who was a healthcare worker with PCR-confirmed SARS-CoV-2 infection or an uninfected control (not recorded which). The rearrangement links TRBV28 to TRBJ1-4, with a possible D match to TRBD1 (5 bases). The sequences come from whole blood, collected at baseline. The chain's CDR3 is CASSFTEGLGNEKLFF. The CDR3 nucleotides are TGTGCCAGCAGTTTTACCGAGGGACTGGGGAATGAAAAACTGTTTTTT.